This record looks at one TCR beta chain sequence and its context. Its antigen is unidentified. 60 Vbeta and 13 Jbeta primers were used in PCR. The data were produced by immunoSEQ multiplex PCR, yet TCRdb's version contains in-frame clones alone and is incomplete. The data show around 130,000 clones, with 70% to 80% seen just once and less than 4% held by the top ten. Looked up from germline, CDR1 is MDHEN and CDR2 is SYDVKM. The CDR3 totals 15 residues. V was pared by 7 bases and J by 1 base, with 16 bases between. These data come from a study of cytomegalovirus exposure and HLA in healthy donors. The study, taken as a whole, reports: Reportedly, a later analysis found an Asian-associated ancestry cluster had fewer N-insertions than the roughly 700-donor mean. In an earlier analysis, most TCR beta V segments were productive about 87% or about 30% of the time.

The rearrangement uses TRBV28 and TRBJ1-1; D gene uncertain. The material sequenced was PBMCs. The receptor was isolated from a man aged 30-40 years in good health and CMV-seronegative. The chain's CDR3 is CASINYGLSNTEAFF. Here the CDR3 DNA reads TGTGCCAGCATTAACTACGGACTCTCGAACACTGAAGCTTTCTTT.